This T cell receptor (beta chain) derives from a study of control samples from healthy donors and cancer patients. Some clones are missing from TCRdb's copy, which holds only in-frame ones; the method was immunoSEQ multiplex PCR. Here the sample spans roughly 45,000 clones, roughly nine tenths being singletons. The CDR3 spans 17 residues. V dropped 9 bases and J dropped 2; count of bases not matched to a gene: 17. The germline V gene encodes CDR1 KGHDR and CDR2 SFDVKD. V and J are TRBV24-1 and TRBJ2-5; 7 positions match TRBD1. Sequencing input: PBMCs. The clonotype comes from a young man with colorectal cancer. The DNA for the CDR3 is TGTGCCACCGGTTCACAGGGAGTACAGGGGAAACAAGAGACCCAGTACTTC. Translating it yields CATGSQGVQGKQETQYF.